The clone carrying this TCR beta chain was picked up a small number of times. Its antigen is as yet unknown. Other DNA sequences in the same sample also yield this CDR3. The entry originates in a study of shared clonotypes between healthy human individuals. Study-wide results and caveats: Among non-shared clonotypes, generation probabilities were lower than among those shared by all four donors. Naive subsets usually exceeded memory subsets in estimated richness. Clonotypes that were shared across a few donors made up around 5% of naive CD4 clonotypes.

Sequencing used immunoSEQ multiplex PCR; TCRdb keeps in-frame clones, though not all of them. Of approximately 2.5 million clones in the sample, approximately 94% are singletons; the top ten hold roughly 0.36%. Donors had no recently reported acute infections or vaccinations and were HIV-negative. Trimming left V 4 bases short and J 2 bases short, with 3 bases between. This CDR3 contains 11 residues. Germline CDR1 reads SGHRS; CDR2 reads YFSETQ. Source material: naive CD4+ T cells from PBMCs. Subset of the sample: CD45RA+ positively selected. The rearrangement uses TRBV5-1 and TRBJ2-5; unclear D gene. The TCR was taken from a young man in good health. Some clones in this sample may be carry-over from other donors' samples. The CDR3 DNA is TGCGCCAGCAGCCTACAAGAGACCCAGTACTTC. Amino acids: CASSLQETQYF.